The clone carrying this T cell receptor beta chain has a single count. Its target is not known. The data are from a study of cytomegalovirus exposure and HLA in healthy donors. Across the study: An earlier analysis found around 120 million unique TCR beta sequences from approximately 200 million T cells. Study-level results: A previous analysis found most TCR beta V segments productive roughly 90% or roughly 30% of the time.

The PCR ran on 60 Vbeta and 13 Jbeta primers. Profiling relied on immunoSEQ multiplex PCR, and the TCRdb table lists in-frame clones only, not all of them. In the table there are around 160,000 clones, around 72% of which are singletons. Germline loops: CDR1 LNHNV, CDR2 YYDKDF (reference sequence). The CDR3 is 14 amino acids. Trimming left V 0 bases short and J 0 bases short, with 6 bases between. This TCR derives from a man in his fifties or sixties in good health and CMV-seronegative. The chain recombines TRBV15 with TRBJ2-7; no definite D call. The sequencing input was PBMCs. CDR3 protein: CATSRDRSSYEQYF. The CDR3, as DNA: TGTGCCACCAGCAGAGATAGGAGCTCCTACGAGCAGTACTTC.